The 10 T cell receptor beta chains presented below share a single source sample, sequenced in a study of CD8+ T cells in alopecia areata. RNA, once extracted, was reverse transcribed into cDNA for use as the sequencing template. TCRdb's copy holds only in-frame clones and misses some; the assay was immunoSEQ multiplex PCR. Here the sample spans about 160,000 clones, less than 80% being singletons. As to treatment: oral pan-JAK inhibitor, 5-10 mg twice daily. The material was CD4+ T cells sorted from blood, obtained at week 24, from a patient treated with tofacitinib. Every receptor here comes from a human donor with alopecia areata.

The CDR3 bases are TGTGCCAGCAGCTTGCGCCCAACAGGTTACTCTTATGGCTACACCTTC. Its translation: CASSLRPTGYSYGYTF. V usage is TRBV5-6 and J usage is TRBJ1-2, with a weak D call TRBD1 (5 bases). The CDR3 is 16 amino acids. CDR1 and CDR2 (germline): SGHDT, YYEEEE. V dropped 1 base and J dropped 5 bases, with 18 bases sitting between them.

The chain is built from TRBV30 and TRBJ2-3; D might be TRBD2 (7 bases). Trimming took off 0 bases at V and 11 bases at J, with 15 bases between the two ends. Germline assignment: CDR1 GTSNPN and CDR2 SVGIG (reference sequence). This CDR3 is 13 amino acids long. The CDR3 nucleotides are TGTGCCTGGAGTGTACAACGGGGAGGGGGGCAGTATTTT. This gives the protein CAWSVQRGGGQYF.

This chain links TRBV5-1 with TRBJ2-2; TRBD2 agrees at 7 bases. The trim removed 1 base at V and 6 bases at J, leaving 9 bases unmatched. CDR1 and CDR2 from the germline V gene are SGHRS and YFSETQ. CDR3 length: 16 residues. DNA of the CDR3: TGCGCCAGCAGCTTGCTTGGACTAGGGGCTTCCGGGGAGCTGTTTTTT. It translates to CASSLLGLGASGELFF.

The CDR3: CASSPSRTSPHEQYF. The CDR3 DNA sequence: TGTGCCAGCAGTCCTTCTCGGACTAGCCCCCACGAGCAGTACTTC. This chain uses TRBV27 with TRBJ2-7; 8 nucleotides align to TRBD2. The V gene end was trimmed by 5 bases and the J gene end by 5 bases; junction bases not matched to a gene: 11. The CDR3 has 15 amino acids. CDR1 is MNHEY and CDR2 is SMNVEV in the germline V gene (reference sequence).

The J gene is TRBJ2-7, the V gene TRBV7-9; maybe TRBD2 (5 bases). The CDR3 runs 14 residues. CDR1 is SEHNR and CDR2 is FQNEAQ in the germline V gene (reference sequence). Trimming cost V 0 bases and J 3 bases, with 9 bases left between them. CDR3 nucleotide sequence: TGTGCCAGCAGCTTAGCCGGGGTTTACTACGAGCAGTACTTC. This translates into CASSLAGVYYEQYF.

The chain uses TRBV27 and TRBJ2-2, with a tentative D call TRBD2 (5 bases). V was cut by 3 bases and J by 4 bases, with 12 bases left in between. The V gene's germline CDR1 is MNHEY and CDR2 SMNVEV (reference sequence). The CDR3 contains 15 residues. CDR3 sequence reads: CASSFRGASTGELFF. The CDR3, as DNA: TGTGCCAGCAGTTTTCGGGGTGCGAGCACCGGGGAGCTGTTTTTT.

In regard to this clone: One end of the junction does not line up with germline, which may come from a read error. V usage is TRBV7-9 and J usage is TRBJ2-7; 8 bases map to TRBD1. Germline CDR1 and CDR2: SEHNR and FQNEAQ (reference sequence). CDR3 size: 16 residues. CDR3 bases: TGTGCCAGCGTCCCCATGGCCGGGACAGGAACCTACCAGCAGTACTTC. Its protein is CASVPMAGTGTYQQYF.

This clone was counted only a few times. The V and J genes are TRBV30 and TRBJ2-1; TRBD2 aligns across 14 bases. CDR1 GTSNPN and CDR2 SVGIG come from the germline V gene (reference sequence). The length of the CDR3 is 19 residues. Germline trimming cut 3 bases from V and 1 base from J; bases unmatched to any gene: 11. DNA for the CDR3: TGTGCCTGGAGCGGAATCCCGGGACTAGCGGGGGCATCCTACAATGAGCAGTTCTTC. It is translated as CAWSGIPGLAGASYNEQFF.

The CDR3: CASSIERAHSNQPQHF. In DNA form, the CDR3 reads TGTGCCAGTAGTATAGAAAGGGCTCATAGCAATCAGCCCCAGCATTTT. The chain links TRBV19 to TRBJ1-5; D not certain. Germline CDR1 LNHDA, CDR2 SQIVND (reference sequence). V was clipped by 0 bases and J by 0 bases, with 9 bases between them. CDR3 length: 16 residues.

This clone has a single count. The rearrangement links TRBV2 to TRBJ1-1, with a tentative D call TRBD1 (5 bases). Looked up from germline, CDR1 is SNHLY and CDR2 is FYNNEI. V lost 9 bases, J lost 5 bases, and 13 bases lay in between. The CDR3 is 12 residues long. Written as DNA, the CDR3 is TGTGCCAGTACCCAGGGTGGTACTGAAGCTTTCTTT. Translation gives CASTQGGTEAFF.